The 21 T cell receptor beta chains below come from one sample, sequenced in a study of cytomegalovirus exposure and HLA in healthy donors. Only in-frame clones appear in the TCRdb table, and some are missing; sequencing was by immunoSEQ multiplex PCR. Here the sample spans over 100,000 clones, roughly 88% being singletons. The sequencing input was PBMCs. Receptors originate from a woman between 18 and 29 years old in good health and CMV-seropositive.

The rearrangement links TRBV19 to TRBJ2-7, with D possibly TRBD1 on 7 matching bases. Trimming removed 6 bases from V and 6 bases from J, with 15 bases in between. Germline V lookup: CDR1 LNHDA, CDR2 SQIVND (reference sequence). The CDR3 runs 13 residues. This CDR3 reads CASRMTGTFEQYF. CDR3 in DNA: TGTGCCAGTAGGATGACAGGGACTTTCGAGCAGTACTTC.

This rearrangement joins TRBV7-9 to TRBJ1-1, with 8 bases that match TRBD1. Germline CDR1 SEHNR, CDR2 FQNEAQ (reference sequence). V lost 5 bases and J lost 0; bases outside the gene matches: 2. The length of the CDR3 is 14 residues. CDR3 DNA: TGTGCCAGCAGCGGACAGGGAGTGAACACTGAAGCTTTCTTT. It codes for CASSGQGVNTEAFF. The full variable domain, completed using reference TRBV7-9 and TRBJ1-1, is DTGVSQNPRHKITKRGQNVTFRCDPISEHNRLYWYRQTLGQGPEFLTYFQNEAQLEKSRLLSDRFSAERPKGSFSTLEIQRTEQGDSAMYLCASSGQGVNTEAFFGQGTRLTVV.

The chain links TRBV4-2 to TRBJ1-3, with 7 bases lining up with TRBD1. The germline V gene has CDR1 LGHNA and CDR2 YNFKEQ. Trimming removed 4 bases from V and 7 bases from J; junction bases left unmatched: 7. This CDR3 has 14 residues. CDR3 sequence reads: CASSLTGIGNTIYF. The CDR3 DNA is TGTGCCAGCAGCCTGACAGGGATAGGCAACACCATATATTTT.

The V call is TRBV21-1, the J call TRBJ2-1; the table's D call of TRBD2 was not tested on the DNA. TRBV21-1 is a listed pseudogene. The CDR3 is 17 amino acids. CDR3 region: CASSKVRGAGVNNEQFF. CDR3 bases: TGTGCCAGCAGCAAAGTCCGGGGGGCCGGGGTGAACAATGAGCAGTTCTTC.

This chain connects TRBV5-6 to TRBJ1-5; the match to TRBD1 covers 7 bases. The V segment lost 4 bases and the J segment 3 bases; nucleotides outside the gene matches: 4. Germline V lookup: CDR1 SGHDT, CDR2 YYEEEE. CDR3 size: 14 residues. CDR3 loop: CASSDGTVNQPQHF. The CDR3 DNA follows: TGTGCCAGCAGCGACGGGACAGTCAATCAGCCCCAGCATTTT.

The chain recombines TRBV19 with TRBJ1-5; 8 bases match TRBD1. The CDR3 has 16 residues. Germline V gene data show CDR1 as LNHDA and CDR2 as SQIVND (reference sequence). V shed 3 bases, J shed 0 bases, and the junction held 4 bases outside the gene matches. CDR3 DNA: TGTGCCAGTAGTATTAGGGACAGGTATAGCAATCAGCCCCAGCATTTT. Protein sequence: CASSIRDRYSNQPQHF.

The V gene is TRBV7-9, the J gene TRBJ1-2, with unresolved D. V was trimmed by 3 bases and J by 2 bases, leaving 7 bases between them. In germline, CDR1 is SEHNR, CDR2 FQNEAQ (reference sequence). This CDR3 comprises 13 residues. DNA for the CDR3: TGTGCCAGCAGCTTCGCCCAGAACTATGGCTACACCTTC. This sequence encodes CASSFAQNYGYTF.

In its sample, this clone was seen once. The V and J genes are TRBV7-6 and TRBJ2-6; D gene ambiguous. CDR1 is SGHVS and CDR2 is FNYEAQ in the germline V gene. V was pared by 5 bases and J by 0 bases, with 8 bases between. The CDR3 has 15 amino acids. CDR3 in DNA: TGTGCCAGCAGCCCAACAGTCTCTGGGGCCAACGTCCTGACTTTC. Translation: CASSPTVSGANVLTF.

This chain uses TRBV7-9 with TRBJ2-2; 15 bases fit TRBD2. The CDR3 spans 18 residues. Germline V gene lookup returns CDR1 SEHNR and CDR2 FQNEAQ (reference sequence). V gave up 5 bases and J gave up 1 base; unmatched junction bases: 5. This CDR3 reads CASSPGLAGGMNTGELFF. The CDR3 nucleotides are TGTGCCAGCAGCCCGGGACTAGCGGGGGGAATGAACACCGGGGAGCTGTTTTTT.

The V call is TRBV4-1, the J call TRBJ2-3; 9 bases are shared with TRBD2. This CDR3 is 17 amino acids long. Trimming at V came to 0 bases and at J to 2 bases, leaving 6 bases not matched to a gene. Germline loops: CDR1 MGHRA, CDR2 YSYEKL. CDR3 sequence reads: CASSQDPAGGITDTQYF. The DNA for the CDR3 is TGCGCCAGCAGCCAAGATCCGGCGGGGGGGATCACAGATACGCAGTATTTT.

The CDR3 region has the DNA TGTGCCAGCAGTGAATCAGGGCTTCAAATCGGGGGCACTGAAGCTTTCTTT. This gives the protein CASSESGLQIGGTEAFF. The genes are TRBV2 and TRBJ1-1; weak D call: TRBD1 (5 bases). Germline-derived CDR1 and CDR2 are SNHLY and FYNNEI. CDR3 size: 17 residues. Trimming shortened V by 2 bases and J by 4 bases, and 20 bases separated the two germline ends.

V and J are TRBV11-2 and TRBJ1-1; weak D call: TRBD1 (6 bases). Germline V gene sequence: CDR1 SGHAT, CDR2 FQNNGV. V lost 5 bases, J lost 0 bases, and 13 bases lay in between. CDR3 size: 15 residues. CDR3 protein: CASSLSGQLNTEAFF. The CDR3 bases are TGTGCCAGCAGCCTCAGCGGACAGCTGAACACTGAAGCTTTCTTT.

The CDR3 loop reads CATARDRANEKLFF. DNA of the CDR3: TGTGCCACCGCCCGGGACAGGGCAAATGAAAAACTGTTTTTT. V usage is TRBV19 and J usage is TRBJ1-4; 9 bases are a match to TRBD1. This CDR3 has 14 residues. Trimming removed 10 bases from V and 5 bases from J; junction bases left unmatched: 8. CDR1 is LNHDA and CDR2 is SQIVND in the germline V gene (reference sequence).

V and J are TRBV15 and TRBJ1-5; 8 bases match TRBD1. Per the germline V gene, CDR1 is LNHNV and CDR2 is YYDKDF (reference sequence). The CDR3 sequence is 16 residues long. J gave up 6 bases and V 0 bases, and 7 bases lay outside the gene matches. CDR3 sequence (DNA): TGTGCCACCAGCAGAGATTGGCCAGGGGGCGGTCAGCCCCAGCATTTT. Residues: CATSRDWPGGGQPQHF.

V is TRBV6-1 and J is TRBJ1-1; 7 nucleotides match TRBD1. Losses at the gene ends were 5 bases for V and 11 bases for J; bases not matched to a gene: 11. Germline CDR1 MNHNS, CDR2 SASEGT. The CDR3 extends over 13 amino acids. Here the CDR3 reads CASSLEGASGAFF. The CDR3 DNA reads TGTGCCAGCAGTCTCGAGGGGGCGAGTGGGGCTTTCTTT.

This chain links TRBV2 with TRBJ2-4; the D gene is possibly TRBD2 (5 bases). V lost 4 bases and J lost 1, with 5 bases in between. Germline V gene lookup returns CDR1 SNHLY and CDR2 FYNNEI. CDR3 length: 13 amino acids. The CDR3 DNA is TGTGCCAGCAGTGGAGGGGCCAAAAACATTCAGTACTTC. Amino acid sequence: CASSGGAKNIQYF.

The rearrangement uses TRBV19 and TRBJ1-1; D possibly corresponds to TRBD1 (6 bases). The CDR3 is 14 residues long. The germline V gene encodes CDR1 LNHDA and CDR2 SQIVND (reference sequence). Trimming shortened V by 7 bases and J by 0 bases, and 12 bases separated the two germline ends. The CDR3 spells CASKTKGVNTEAFF. The CDR3, as DNA: TGTGCCAGTAAAACGAAGGGGGTGAACACTGAAGCTTTCTTT.

The V gene is TRBV6-1, the J gene TRBJ1-1; D possibly corresponds to TRBD1 (5 bases). Germline V gives CDR1 MNHNS, CDR2 SASEGT. V was shortened by 8 bases and J by 2 bases, with 15 bases between the two germline ends. There are 14 residues in the CDR3. The chain's CDR3 is CASPGGRDNTEAFF. CDR3 sequence (DNA): TGTGCCAGCCCGGGAGGGAGGGACAACACTGAAGCTTTCTTT.

The chain combines TRBV11-2 with TRBJ2-2; tentatively, D is TRBD2 (6 bases). Germline-derived CDR1 and CDR2 are SGHAT and FQNNGV. V lost 5 bases and J lost 4, with 20 bases in between. The CDR3 contains 17 residues. The CDR3 DNA reads as TGTGCCAGCAGCGTCAGCAGGGACTTGGGATCCACCGGGGAGCTGTTTTTT. Amino acids: CASSVSRDLGSTGELFF. The full variable domain, its missing parts supplied by reference TRBV11-2 and TRBJ2-2, is EAGVAQSPRYKIIEKRQSVAFWCNPISGHATLYWYQQILGQGPKLLIQFQNNGVVDDSQLPKDRFSAERLKGVDSTLKIQPAKLEDSAVYLCASSVSRDLGSTGELFFGEGSRLTVL.

This clone was recorded only once. The chain joins TRBV30 to TRBJ1-4; weak D call: TRBD1 (6 bases). V was trimmed by 0 bases and J by 3 bases, leaving 14 bases between them. The CDR3 has 16 amino acids. Germline V gene data show CDR1 as GTSNPN and CDR2 as SVGIG (reference sequence). The CDR3 is CAWSVVMGASNEKLFF. In DNA form, the CDR3 reads TGTGCCTGGAGTGTAGTTATGGGGGCGTCTAATGAAAAACTGTTTTTT.

In the case of this clone: The identical CDR3 is also encoded by other nucleotide sequences in the sample. The chain uses TRBV5-1 and TRBJ2-5; TRBD2 agrees at 9 bases. Losses at the gene ends were 2 bases for V and 1 base for J; bases not matched to a gene: 0. Germline CDR1 SGHRS, CDR2 YFSETQ. The CDR3 has 14 residues. DNA of the CDR3: TGCGCCAGCAGCTTAGCGGGAGGCCAAGAGACCCAGTACTTC. Residues: CASSLAGGQETQYF. Looking up the rest from reference TRBV5-1 and TRBJ2-5 gives the full variable domain: KAGVTQTPRYLIKTRGQQVTLSCSPISGHRSVSWYQQTPGQGLQFLFEYFSETQRNKGNFPGRFSGRQFSNSRSEMNVSTLELGDSALYLCASSLAGGQETQYFGPGTRLLVL.